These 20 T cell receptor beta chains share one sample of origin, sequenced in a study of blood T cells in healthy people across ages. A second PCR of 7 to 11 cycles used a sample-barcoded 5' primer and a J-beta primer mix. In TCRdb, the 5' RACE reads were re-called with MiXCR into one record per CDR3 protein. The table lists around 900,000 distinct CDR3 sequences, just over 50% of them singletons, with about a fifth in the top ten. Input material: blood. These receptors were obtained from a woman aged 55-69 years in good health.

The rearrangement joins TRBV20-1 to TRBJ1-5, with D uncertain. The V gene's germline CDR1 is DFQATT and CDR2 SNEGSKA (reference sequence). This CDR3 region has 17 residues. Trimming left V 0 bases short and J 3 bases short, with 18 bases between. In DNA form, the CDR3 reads TGCAGTGCTAGAGAGCGTCGGGCGTCGGGTTCCAATCAGCCCCAGCATTTT. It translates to CSARERRASGSNQPQHF.

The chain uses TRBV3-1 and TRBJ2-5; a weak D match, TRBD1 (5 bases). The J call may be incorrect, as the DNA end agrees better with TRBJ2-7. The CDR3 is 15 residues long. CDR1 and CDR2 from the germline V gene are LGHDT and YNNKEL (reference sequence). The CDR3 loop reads CASSQEGAYPYEQYF. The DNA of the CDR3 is TGTGCCAGCAGCCAAGAAGGGGCATATCCCTACGAGCAGTACTTC.

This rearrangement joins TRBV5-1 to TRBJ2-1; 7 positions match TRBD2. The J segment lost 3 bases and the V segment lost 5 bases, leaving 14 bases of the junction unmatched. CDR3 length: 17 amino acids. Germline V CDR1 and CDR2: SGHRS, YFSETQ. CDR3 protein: CASSGAEWEGLYNEQFF. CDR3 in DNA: TGCGCCAGCAGTGGGGCGGAGTGGGAGGGCCTCTACAATGAGCAGTTCTTC.

Here the CDR3 reads CASRIKLGGSSNEQFF. DNA for the CDR3: TGTGCCAGCAGGATCAAGCTAGGTGGGTCTTCCAATGAGCAGTTCTTC. The V call is TRBV6-2 or TRBV6-3, the J call TRBJ2-1, with D unclear. CDR1 is MNHEY, CDR2 SVGEGT, per germline. Trimming removed 6 bases at V and 6 bases at J, with 21 bases between. This CDR3 is built from 16 residues.

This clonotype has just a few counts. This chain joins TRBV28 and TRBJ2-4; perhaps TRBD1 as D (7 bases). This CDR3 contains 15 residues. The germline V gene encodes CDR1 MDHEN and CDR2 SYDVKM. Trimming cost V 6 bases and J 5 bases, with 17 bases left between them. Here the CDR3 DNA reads TGTGCCAGCAGAGCACAGGGGAGGAAAGAAAACATTCAGTACTTC. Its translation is CASRAQGRKENIQYF.

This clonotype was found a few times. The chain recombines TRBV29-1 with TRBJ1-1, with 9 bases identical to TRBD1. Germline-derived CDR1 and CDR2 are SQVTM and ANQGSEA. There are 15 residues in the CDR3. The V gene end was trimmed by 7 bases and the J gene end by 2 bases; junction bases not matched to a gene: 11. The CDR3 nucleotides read TGCAGCGCCGGGACAGGGAGGAGGGGAAACACTGAAGCTTTCTTT. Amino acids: CSAGTGRRGNTEAFF. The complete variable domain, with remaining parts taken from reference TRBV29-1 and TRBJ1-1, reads SAVISQKPSRDICQRGTSLTIQCQVDSQVTMMFWYRQQPGQSLTLIATANQGSEATYESGFVIDKFPISRPNLTFSTLTVSNMSPEDSSIYLCSAGTGRRGNTEAFFGQGTRLTVV.

The CDR3 region has the DNA TGTGCCAGCAGTTCGCATTCCCCCCAATTGCGCGAGCAGTACTTC. Residues: CASSSHSPQLREQYF. The rearrangement links TRBV28 to TRBJ2-7, with D unclear. Trimming took 4 bases from V and 6 from J, leaving 19 bases between them. CDR3 length: 15 amino acids. The germline gives CDR1 MDHEN, CDR2 SYDVKM. Using reference TRBV28 and TRBJ2-7 for the parts outside the CDR3, the full variable domain is DVKVTQSSRYLVKRTGEKVFLECVQDMDHENMFWYRQDPGLGLRLIYFSYDVKMKEKGDIPEGYSVSREKKERFSLILESASTNQTSMYLCASSSHSPQLREQYFGPGTRLTVT.

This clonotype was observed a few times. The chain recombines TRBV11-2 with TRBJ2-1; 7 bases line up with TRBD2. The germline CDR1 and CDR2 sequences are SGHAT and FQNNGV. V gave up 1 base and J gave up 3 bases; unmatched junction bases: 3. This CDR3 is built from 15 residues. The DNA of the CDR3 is TGTGCCAGCAGCTTAGGGAGGACTAGCTACAATGAGCAGTTCTTC. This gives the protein CASSLGRTSYNEQFF.

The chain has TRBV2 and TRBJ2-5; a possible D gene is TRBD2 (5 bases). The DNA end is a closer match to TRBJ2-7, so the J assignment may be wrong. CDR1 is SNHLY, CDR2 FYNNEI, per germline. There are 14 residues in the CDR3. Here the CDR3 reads CASSEGTRVNEQYF. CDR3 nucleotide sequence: TGTGCCAGCAGTGAAGGGACTCGTGTTAACGAGCAGTACTTC.

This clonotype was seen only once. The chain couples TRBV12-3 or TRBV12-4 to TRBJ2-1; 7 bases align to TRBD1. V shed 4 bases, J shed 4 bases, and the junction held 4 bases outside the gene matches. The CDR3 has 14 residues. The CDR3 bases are TGTGCCAGCAGTTCTGGACAGGATTACAATGAGCAGTTCTTC. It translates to CASSSGQDYNEQFF.

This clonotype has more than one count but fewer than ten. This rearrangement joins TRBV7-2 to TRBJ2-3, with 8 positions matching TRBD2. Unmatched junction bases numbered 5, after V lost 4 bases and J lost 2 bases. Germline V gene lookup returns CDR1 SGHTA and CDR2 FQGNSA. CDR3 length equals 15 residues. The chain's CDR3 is CASSSASGLTDTQYF. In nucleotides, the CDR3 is TGTGCCAGCAGCTCAGCTAGCGGGCTCACAGATACGCAGTATTTT.

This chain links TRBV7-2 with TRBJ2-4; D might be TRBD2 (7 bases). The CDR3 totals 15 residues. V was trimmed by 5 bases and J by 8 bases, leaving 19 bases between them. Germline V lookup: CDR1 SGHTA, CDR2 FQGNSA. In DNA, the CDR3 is TGTGCCAGCAGCCCCAATGGGGGGGGGGCGGACATTCAGTACTTC. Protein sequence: CASSPNGGGADIQYF.

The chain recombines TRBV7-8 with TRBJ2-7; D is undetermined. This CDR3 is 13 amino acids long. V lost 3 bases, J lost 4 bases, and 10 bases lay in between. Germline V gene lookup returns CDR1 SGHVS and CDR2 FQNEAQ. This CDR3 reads CASSFSSVYEQYF. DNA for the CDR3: TGTGCCAGCAGCTTCAGTTCGGTGTACGAGCAGTACTTC.

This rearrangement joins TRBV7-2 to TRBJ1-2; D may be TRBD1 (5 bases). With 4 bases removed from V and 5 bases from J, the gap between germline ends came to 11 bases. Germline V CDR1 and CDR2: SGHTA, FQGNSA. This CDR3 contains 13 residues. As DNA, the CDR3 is TGTGCCAGCAGCTCCCCGGGGGGGTATGGCTACACCTTC. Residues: CASSSPGGYGYTF.

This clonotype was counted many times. CDR3 protein: CASSQEGNRDYGYTF. The DNA for the CDR3 is TGTGCCAGCAGCCAAGAGGGGAACAGAGATTATGGCTACACCTTC. This chain joins TRBV4-2 and TRBJ1-2, with D unclear. CDR3 length: 15 amino acids. V gave up 0 bases and J gave up 5 bases, with 13 bases separating them. Per the germline V gene, CDR1 is LGHNA and CDR2 is YNFKEQ.

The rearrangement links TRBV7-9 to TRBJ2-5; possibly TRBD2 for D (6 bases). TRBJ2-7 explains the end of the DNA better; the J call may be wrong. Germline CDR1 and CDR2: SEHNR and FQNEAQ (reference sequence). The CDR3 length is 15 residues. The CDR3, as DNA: TGTGCCAGCAGCTTAGAGGGGCGGGGTCATGACGAGCAGTACTTC. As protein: CASSLEGRGHDEQYF.

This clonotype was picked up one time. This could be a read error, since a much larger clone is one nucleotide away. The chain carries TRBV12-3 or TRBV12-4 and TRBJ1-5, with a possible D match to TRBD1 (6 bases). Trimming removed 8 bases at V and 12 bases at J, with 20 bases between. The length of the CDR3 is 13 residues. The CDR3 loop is CASLGNPGTIQHF. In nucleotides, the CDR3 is TGTGCCAGCTTAGGGAACCCCGGGACAATCCAGCATTTT.

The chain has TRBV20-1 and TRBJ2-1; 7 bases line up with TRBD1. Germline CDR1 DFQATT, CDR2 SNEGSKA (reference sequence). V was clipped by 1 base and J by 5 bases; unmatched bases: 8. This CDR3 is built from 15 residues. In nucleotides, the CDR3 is TGCAGTGCTAGAGCCAGGGGGAACCCCCACAATGAGCAGTTCTTC. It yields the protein CSARARGNPHNEQFF.

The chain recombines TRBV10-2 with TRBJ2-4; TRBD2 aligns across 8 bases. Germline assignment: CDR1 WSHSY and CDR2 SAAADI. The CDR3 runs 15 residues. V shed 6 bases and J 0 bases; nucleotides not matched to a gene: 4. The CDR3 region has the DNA TGCGCCAGCAGGACGGCGGGAGGAGCCAAAAACATTCAGTACTTC. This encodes CASRTAGGAKNIQYF.

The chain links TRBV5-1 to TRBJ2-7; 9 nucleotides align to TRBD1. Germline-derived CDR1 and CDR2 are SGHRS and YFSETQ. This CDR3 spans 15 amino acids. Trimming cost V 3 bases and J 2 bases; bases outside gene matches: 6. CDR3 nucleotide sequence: TGCGCCAGCAGCTCCCCCGGGACAGGGACCTACGAGCAGTACTTC. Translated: CASSSPGTGTYEQYF.